This TCR beta chain was sequenced for a study of T cell changes during pregnancy in multiple sclerosis. TCRdb's table, derived via immunoSEQ multiplex PCR, lists solely in-frame clones and lacks some. The sample has 90,000 to 100,000 clones, roughly nine tenths seen once. Deletions cut 2 bases from V and 7 bases from J, with 11 bases between. The CDR3 totals 14 residues. Germline loops: CDR1 SGHTA, CDR2 FQGTGA. The sequence derives from a female donor in good health, enrolled as a control in a pregnancy study. Here the sequenced sample was peripheral blood, taken after pregnancy. The chain is built from TRBV7-3 and TRBJ2-2, with D possibly being TRBD2 (6 bases). The CDR3: CASSLGGAVGELFF. The CDR3 DNA reads TGTGCCAGCAGCTTAGGAGGGGCAGTCGGGGAGCTGTTTTTT. The complete variable domain, with remaining parts taken from reference TRBV7-3 and TRBJ2-2, reads GAGVSQTPSNKVTEKGKYVELRCDPISGHTALYWYRQSLGQGPEFLIYFQGTGAADDSGLPNDRFFAVRPEGSVSTLKIQRTERGDSAVYLCASSLGGAVGELFFGEGSRLTVL.